The T cell receptor (beta chain) under discussion was sequenced for a study of spatial heterogeneity in lung cancer. About the research overall: TCR and UMI combinations that were unique each appeared, on average, more than ten times in raw reads.

On each TCR cDNA molecule, a unique molecular identifier was present. TCRdb analysed the 5' RACE reads with MiXCR anew, one entry per CDR3 protein. The data contain under 100,000 distinct CDR3 sequences, roughly 8.7% of them singletons. Time point indicated: sample taken at primary tumor resection. Whole RNA, isolated from tumor, nontumor lung or frozen PBMC, was sequenced without prior sorting. Remarks on this clonotype: Its cognate antigen is unknown.

This CDR3 region has 12 residues. V lost 5 bases, J lost 2 bases, and 8 bases lay in between. The germline CDR1 and CDR2 sequences are SQVTM and ANQGSEA. Study-wide points: At tumor resection, ubiquitous expanded TCRs were detected in blood more often than later.

The input for sequencing was PBMCs, taken at surgery. The receptor comes from a male donor with early-stage non-small cell lung cancer. The genes are TRBV29-1 and TRBJ2-3, with D perhaps matching TRBD1 (6 bases). For the CDR3, the DNA is TGCAGCGTTCCAGGGGTCACAGATACGCAGTATTTT. Protein product: CSVPGVTDTQYF.